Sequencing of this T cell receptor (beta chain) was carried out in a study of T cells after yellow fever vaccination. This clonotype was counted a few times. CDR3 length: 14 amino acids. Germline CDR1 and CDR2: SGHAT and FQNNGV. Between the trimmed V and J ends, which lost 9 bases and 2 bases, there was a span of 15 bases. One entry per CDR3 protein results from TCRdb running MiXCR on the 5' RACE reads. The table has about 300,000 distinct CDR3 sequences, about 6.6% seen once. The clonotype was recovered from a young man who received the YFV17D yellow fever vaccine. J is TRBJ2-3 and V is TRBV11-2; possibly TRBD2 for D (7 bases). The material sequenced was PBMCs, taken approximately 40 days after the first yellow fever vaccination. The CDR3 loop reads CASRGRGNTDTQYF. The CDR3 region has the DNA TGTGCCAGTCGGGGGCGGGGGAACACAGATACGCAGTATTTT.